A selection of T cell receptor beta chains follows, all from one sample in a study of blood T cell repertoires in COVID-19. Profiled with immunoSEQ multiplex PCR; TCRdb holds only in-frame clones, not every one. The top ten clones hold 4% to 6% of a sample with approximately 190,000 clones, just under 85% of them seen once. The sequencing sample was made of peripheral blood. The source of these receptors is a woman in her 70s with active or convalescent COVID-19. The CDR3 runs from the conserved cysteine through the conserved F or W. The D gene is left open where the match is weak. Only some rows state a clone size, as once, few, many or a class for expanded clones.

once	TRBJ2-2	TRBV6-1	NA	TGTGCCAGCAGTGAAGGGTTAATTGGGGGCTACACCGGGGAGCTGTTTTTT	CASSEGLIGGYTGELFF
once	TRBJ2-7	TRBV4-1	NA	TGCGCCAGCAGCCAAGAAGATAGCGCTCCCTACGAGCAGTACTTC	CASSQEDSAPYEQYF
NA	TRBJ2-5	TRBV7-2	NA	TGTGCCAGCAGCTCATCGACTAGGATGGGGACCCAGTACTTC	CASSSSTRMGTQYF
NA	TRBJ1-2	TRBV11-2	NA	TGTGCCAGCAGTTATACAGGGATTGGGGGAGGCTACACCTTC	CASSYTGIGGGYTF
NA	TRBJ2-2	TRBV18	NA	TGTGCCAGCTCATCCAGGGTCGGGAGAGGCACCGGGGAGCTGTTTTTT	CASSSRVGRGTGELFF
once	TRBJ2-1	TRBV10-3	TRBD2	TGTGCCATCAGCAAGACTAGCGTTGAGCAGTTCTTC	CAISKTSVEQFF
NA	TRBJ1-1	TRBV27	NA	TGTGCCAGCAGACGATCGGGGGTATTAACTGAAGCTTTCTTT	CASRRSGVLTEAFF
few	TRBJ2-3	TRBV6-1	TRBD1	TGTGCCAGCAGTGAAGCGCTGGGACAGGGAGGCACAGATACGCAGTATTTT	CASSEALGQGGTDTQYF
few	TRBJ2-7	TRBV18	NA	TGTGCCAGCTCACCACCGTTCGGTTACGAGCAGTACTTC	CASSPPFGYEQYF
once	TRBJ1-1	TRBV5-6	NA	TGTGCCAGCAGCCGGCGGAGGGACACTGAAGCTTTCTTT	CASSRRRDTEAFF
NA	TRBJ2-1	TRBV30	TRBD1	TGTGCCTGGAGTGCGGACAGGGGCTACAATGAGCAGTTCTTC	CAWSADRGYNEQFF
few	TRBJ1-1	TRBV11-2	NA	TGTGCCAGCAGCTTAAGAAGGGGTCCCATGAACACTGAAGCTTTCTTT	CASSLRRGPMNTEAFF
NA	TRBJ2-5	TRBV3-1/TRBV3-2	NA	TGTGCCAGCAGCCCCAATCAAGAGACCCAGTACTTC	CASSPNQETQYF
NA	TRBJ2-1	TRBV5-1	TRBD2	TGCGCCAGCAGCTTGGAAGCGGGAGTCCACAATGAGCAGTTCTTC	CASSLEAGVHNEQFF